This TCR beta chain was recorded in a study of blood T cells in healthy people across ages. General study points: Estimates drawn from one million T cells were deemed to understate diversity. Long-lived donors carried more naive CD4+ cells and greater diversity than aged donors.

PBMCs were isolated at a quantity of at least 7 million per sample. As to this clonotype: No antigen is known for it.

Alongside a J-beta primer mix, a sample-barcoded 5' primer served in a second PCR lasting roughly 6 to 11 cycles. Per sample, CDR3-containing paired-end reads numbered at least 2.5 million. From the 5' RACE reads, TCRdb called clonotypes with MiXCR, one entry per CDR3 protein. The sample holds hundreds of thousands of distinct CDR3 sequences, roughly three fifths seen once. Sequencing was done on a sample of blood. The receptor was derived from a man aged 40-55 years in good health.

The chain's CDR3 is CASSQLDRSEQFF. For the CDR3, the DNA is TGCGCCAGCAGCCAATTGGACAGGAGTGAGCAGTTCTTC. This chain connects TRBV4-1 to TRBJ2-1, with 7 bases matching TRBD1. J lost 9 bases, V lost 2 bases, and 4 bases had no gene match. Looked up from germline, CDR1 is MGHRA and CDR2 is YSYEKL. The CDR3 runs to 13 residues.